This T cell receptor (beta chain) was sequenced in a study of CD8 T cells in Susac syndrome. Germline CDR1 reads MNHNS; CDR2 reads SASEGT. The CDR3 runs to 16 residues. Losses at the gene ends were 4 bases for V and 0 bases for J; bases not matched to a gene: 0. An amount of RNA that ranged from about 0.45 to 1 ug was reverse transcribed with random hexamers. MiXCR was run by TCRdb on the immunoSEQ multiplex PCR reads, yielding one entry per CDR3 protein. The data contain approximately 120,000 distinct CDR3 sequences, around nine tenths of them singletons. The chain combines TRBV6-1 with TRBJ2-6, with 10 bases aligning to TRBD2. Sequenced: CD8+ T cells from PBMCs. This receptor was taken from a human donor with multiple sclerosis. The CDR3 spells CASSGTSGSGANVLTF. The DNA for the CDR3 is TGTGCCAGCAGTGGGACTAGCGGCTCTGGGGCCAACGTCCTGACTTTC.